Shown below are 29 T cell receptor beta chains from a single sample sequenced in a study of T cell clones after liver transplantation. Profiled with immunoSEQ multiplex PCR; TCRdb holds only in-frame clones, not every one. There are about 11,000 clones in the sample; 70% to 75% occur only once, and roughly a quarter lies in the top ten. Sample: CD4+ T cells from blood, taken 30 to 33 months after liver transplant. These receptors were taken from a human patient who received a liver transplant. Some T cells may be transferred from the graft donor.

The chain carries TRBV7-9 and TRBJ1-1, with D perhaps TRBD1 (5 bases). Trimming cost V 5 bases and J 5 bases, with 15 bases left between them. CDR1 is SEHNR, CDR2 FQNEAQ, per germline (reference sequence). The CDR3 consists of 14 residues. CDR3 nucleotide sequence: TGTGCCAGCAGCCGCCGGGACGGAATGACTGAAGCTTTCTTT. It is translated as CASSRRDGMTEAFF.

This chain links TRBV11-3 with TRBJ2-7; tentatively, D is TRBD2 (5 bases). This CDR3 is 13 amino acids long. Germline CDR1 SGHNT, CDR2 YENEEA. V was pared by 1 base and J by 5 bases, with 9 bases between. CDR3 in DNA: TGTGCCAGCAGCTTAGGAGGGAGAAACGAGCAGTACTTC. Amino acids: CASSLGGRNEQYF.

This chain uses TRBV15 with TRBJ1-2, with unresolved D. V was cut by 1 base and J by 0 bases, with 6 bases left in between. CDR1 and CDR2 from the germline V gene are LNHNV and YYDKDF (reference sequence). This CDR3 has 14 residues. CDR3 DNA sequence: TGTGCCACCAGCAGAGTTTCGGCTAACTATGGCTACACCTTC. Encoded protein: CATSRVSANYGYTF.

The chain is built from TRBV12-5 and TRBJ1-2; D is ambiguous. This CDR3 spans 13 amino acids. V lost 6 bases and J 9 bases, leaving 17 bases between the germline ends. Per the germline V gene, CDR1 is LGHNT and CDR2 is FRNRAP. CDR3 bases: TGTGCTAGTGGGTTCGCGGGGTCTATACGCTACACCTTC. This encodes CASGFAGSIRYTF.

This clone qualifies as medium-sized (0.01 to 0.1%). This chain links TRBV5-1 with TRBJ1-6; no firm D call. Trimming took off 4 bases at V and 1 base at J, with 12 bases between the two ends. The germline V gene encodes CDR1 SGHRS and CDR2 YFSETQ. The CDR3 is 16 residues long. In nucleotides, the CDR3 is TGCGCCAGCAGCCTAGACGGAGGGTCCTATAATTCACCCCTCCACTTT. Its translation: CASSLDGGSYNSPLHF.

The CDR3 DNA reads TGTGCCAGCAGCTTAGGACTAGCGGGGCCCACAGATACGCAGTATTTT. This translates into CASSLGLAGPTDTQYF. This chain uses TRBV7-8 with TRBJ2-3, with 11 bases aligning to TRBD2. The germline V gene has CDR1 SGHVS and CDR2 FQNEAQ. The CDR3 spans 16 residues. J lost 2 bases, V lost 1 base, and 2 bases had no gene match.

In its sample, this clone was seen a few times. The chain couples TRBV5-1 to TRBJ2-1, with TRBD2 matching over 7 bases. CDR3 length equals 14 residues. V gave up 1 base and J gave up 5 bases; unmatched junction bases: 3. The germline gives CDR1 SGHRS, CDR2 YFSETQ. CDR3 bases: TGCGCCAGCAGCTTGAGCGGGATCAACAATGAGCAGTTCTTC. Its protein is CASSLSGINNEQFF.

The V and J genes are TRBV27 and TRBJ2-1, with D perhaps matching TRBD1 (5 bases). The V end was cut by 6 bases, the J end by 6 bases, with 9 bases between. The CDR3 has 12 amino acids. Looked up from germline, CDR1 is MNHEY and CDR2 is SMNVEV (reference sequence). CDR3 nucleotide sequence: TGTGCCAGCAGGAGCCAGGGCAATGAGCAGTTCTTC. Residues: CASRSQGNEQFF.

The rearrangement links TRBV19 to TRBJ2-2, with TRBD2 matching over 7 bases. The CDR3 consists of 16 residues. Germline lookup yields CDR1 LNHDA and CDR2 SQIVND (reference sequence). With 3 bases clipped from V and 6 bases from J, the junction kept 10 bases outside the gene matches. CDR3 bases: TGTGCCAGTAGTATTTTCTCCGGGGGGTTCGCCGGGGAGCTGTTTTTT. Encoded protein: CASSIFSGGFAGELFF.

This clone is medium-sized by share. This chain links TRBV7-9 with TRBJ2-2; no firm D call. Between the trimmed V and J ends, which lost 4 bases and 4 bases, there was a span of 10 bases. Per the germline V gene, CDR1 is SEHNR and CDR2 is FQNEAQ (reference sequence). The CDR3 is 14 amino acids. CDR3 sequence reads: CASSSVAGTGELFF. The DNA for the CDR3 is TGTGCCAGCAGCTCAGTAGCCGGCACCGGGGAGCTGTTTTTT.

V gene TRBV6-1 combines with J gene TRBJ2-7, with D perhaps given as TRBD1 or TRBD2 (5 bases each). The CDR3 is made up of 15 amino acids. V shed 0 bases and J shed 3 bases, with 12 bases lying between them. Germline V gene sequence: CDR1 MNHNS, CDR2 SASEGT. Here the CDR3 DNA reads TGTGCCAGCAGTGAAGCATGGGGGAAGTTCTACGAGCAGTACTTC. Protein: CASSEAWGKFYEQYF.

V and J are TRBV5-1 and TRBJ2-3; no clear D. The CDR3 is 12 residues long. The germline V and J ends were trimmed by 0 bases and 5 bases, with 4 bases remaining between them. Germline CDR1 reads SGHRS; CDR2 reads YFSETQ. The CDR3 reads CASSLGGDTQYF. The CDR3 DNA sequence: TGCGCCAGCAGCTTGGGAGGAGATACGCAGTATTTT.

The chain combines TRBV27 with TRBJ1-1; D gene unclear. CDR3 size: 13 residues. The germline gives CDR1 MNHEY, CDR2 SMNVEV (reference sequence). V lost 6 bases, J lost 5 bases, and 13 bases lay in between. CDR3 DNA: TGTGCCAGCAGCTTGGGTTCAGGAACTGAAGCTTTCTTT. Translating it yields CASSLGSGTEAFF.

The gene calls are TRBV7-9 and TRBJ1-1, with 7 nucleotides matching TRBD1. Germline loops: CDR1 SEHNR, CDR2 FQNEAQ (reference sequence). Trimming at V came to 11 bases and at J to 7 bases, leaving 13 bases not matched to a gene. The CDR3 length is 13 residues. The CDR3 region has the DNA TGTGCCCCTGCCCGGGACAGTTCCATTGAAGCTTTCTTT. This translates into CAPARDSSIEAFF. The whole variable domain, filled in from reference TRBV7-9 and TRBJ1-1, reads DTGVSQNPRHKITKRGQNVTFRCDPISEHNRLYWYRQTLGQGPEFLTYFQNEAQLEKSRLLSDRFSAERPKGSFSTLEIQRTEQGDSAMYLCAPARDSSIEAFFGQGTRLTVV.

The chain couples TRBV19 to TRBJ2-1, with D tentatively TRBD1 (7 bases). CDR3 length: 14 residues. V was trimmed by 4 bases and J by 5 bases, leaving 12 bases between them. Germline V CDR1 and CDR2: LNHDA, SQIVND (reference sequence). The CDR3 DNA reads as TGTGCCAGTAGTACAGGGGGGCTACACAATGAGCAGTTCTTC. This gives the protein CASSTGGLHNEQFF.

The chain has TRBV7-6 and TRBJ1-2; 9 positions agree with TRBD1. Trimming cost V 5 bases and J 4 bases; bases outside gene matches: 14. This CDR3 region has 17 residues. The V gene's germline CDR1 is SGHVS and CDR2 FNYEAQ. Here the CDR3 reads CASSPTALGTGIYGYTF. The CDR3 DNA reads TGTGCCAGCAGCCCAACCGCCCTAGGGACAGGGATCTATGGCTACACCTTC.

The rearrangement uses TRBV13 and TRBJ2-1; D remains unclear. The CDR3 is made up of 13 amino acids. The germline V gene encodes CDR1 PRHDT and CDR2 FYEKMQ (reference sequence). With 4 bases removed from V and 6 bases from J, the gap between germline ends came to 10 bases. The CDR3 loop is CASSSGHSNEQFF. The CDR3 DNA reads TGTGCCAGCAGCTCCGGCCACTCCAATGAGCAGTTCTTC.

The rearrangement joins TRBV6-5 to TRBJ1-1; the D is unclear. Germline loops: CDR1 MNHEY, CDR2 SVGAGI. The CDR3 consists of 13 residues. V gave up 2 bases and J gave up 6 bases, with 10 bases separating them. The CDR3 is CASSYRVDSEAFF. DNA for the CDR3: TGTGCCAGCAGTTACCGGGTGGACTCTGAAGCTTTCTTT.

Worth noting for this clone: This likely reflects a read error, since a far larger clone is one base away. The V gene is TRBV11-2, the J gene TRBJ2-7; possibly TRBD1 or TRBD2 for D (5 bases each). V was clipped by 0 bases and J by 4 bases, with 10 bases between them. Germline-derived CDR1 and CDR2 are SGHAT and FQNNGV. The CDR3 spans 14 residues. CDR3 DNA sequence: TGTGCCAGCAGCTTAGAGGGGGTCGGTTACGAGCAGTACTTC. Its translation is CASSLEGVGYEQYF.

This clone was seen just once. The chain couples TRBV6-5 to TRBJ1-1, with D unresolved. Trimming cost V 2 bases and J 0 bases, with 7 bases left between them. CDR1 MNHEY and CDR2 SVGAGI come from the germline V gene. This CDR3 is 14 amino acids long. The CDR3 coding sequence is TGTGCCAGCAGTTACACGTCCCTGAACACTGAAGCTTTCTTT. It is translated as CASSYTSLNTEAFF.

This clone was counted a few times. This chain connects TRBV10-3 to TRBJ1-1; no firm D call. V was clipped by 2 bases and J by 1 base, with 11 bases between them. Per the germline V gene, CDR1 is ENHRY and CDR2 is SYGVKD. There are 15 residues in the CDR3. This CDR3 reads CAISEDLSGNTEAFF. The CDR3 DNA reads TGTGCCATCAGTGAGGATCTTTCAGGGAACACTGAAGCTTTCTTT.

This chain connects TRBV7-8 to TRBJ1-1; D call uncertain. The germline CDR1 and CDR2 sequences are SGHVS and FQNEAQ. This CDR3 has 13 residues. Trimming took 3 bases from V and 1 from J, leaving 6 bases between them. The CDR3 is CASSFTRNTEAFF. The CDR3 nucleotides read TGTGCCAGCAGCTTTACAAGGAACACTGAAGCTTTCTTT.

This chain uses TRBV7-8 with TRBJ1-4; 7 bases match TRBD1. The CDR3 extends over 18 amino acids. Germline V gene sequence: CDR1 SGHVS, CDR2 FQNEAQ. V was clipped by 4 bases and J by 0 bases; unmatched bases: 11. The chain's CDR3 is CASSSPSGTDTTNEKLFF. The CDR3, as DNA: TGTGCCAGCAGCTCTCCATCCGGGACAGATACAACTAATGAAAAACTGTTTTTT.

The rearrangement uses TRBV19 and TRBJ2-3; 7 positions agree with TRBD1. V was clipped by 3 bases and J by 3 bases; unmatched bases: 6. This CDR3 comprises 15 residues. Germline V gene lookup returns CDR1 LNHDA and CDR2 SQIVND (reference sequence). CDR3 coding DNA: TGTGCCAGTAGTATGGGCGGACAGGTTACAGATACGCAGTATTTT. Protein: CASSMGGQVTDTQYF.

This clone was seen more than once but under ten times. The V and J genes are TRBV5-6 and TRBJ2-7; 12 nucleotides line up with TRBD1. CDR1 is SGHDT and CDR2 is YYEEEE in the germline V gene. J was trimmed by 1 base and V by 3 bases; bases with no gene match: 14. The CDR3 spans 19 residues. The chain's CDR3 is CASSSPGGGQGARSYEQYF. The CDR3 region has the DNA TGTGCCAGCAGCTCACCCGGTGGGGGACAGGGGGCTCGTTCCTACGAGCAGTACTTC.

The V call is TRBV2, the J call TRBJ2-3, with 8 bases fitting TRBD1. Germline V gene sequence: CDR1 SNHLY, CDR2 FYNNEI. This CDR3 comprises 14 residues. V was pared by 3 bases and J by 5 bases, with 4 bases of the junction left unmatched. The CDR3 DNA is TGTGCCAGCAGTGAGACAGGGGTTGGAGATACGCAGTATTTT. Protein sequence: CASSETGVGDTQYF.

CDR3 region: CASKGADHPDTQYF. The CDR3 DNA is TGTGCCAGCAAAGGGGCAGACCATCCAGATACGCAGTATTTT. The chain joins TRBV11-2 to TRBJ2-3, with a possible D match to TRBD1 (5 bases). Germline lookup yields CDR1 SGHAT and CDR2 FQNNGV. Trimming removed 7 bases from V and 4 bases from J, with 15 bases in between. The CDR3 is 14 residues long. Full variable domain (missing parts from reference TRBV11-2 and TRBJ2-3): EAGVAQSPRYKIIEKRQSVAFWCNPISGHATLYWYQQILGQGPKLLIQFQNNGVVDDSQLPKDRFSAERLKGVDSTLKIQPAKLEDSAVYLCASKGADHPDTQYFGPGTRLTVL.

The V call is TRBV5-6, the J call TRBJ2-3; 7 nucleotides align to TRBD2. This CDR3 region has 14 residues. V shed 5 bases and J 5 bases; nucleotides not matched to a gene: 8. Germline V gene data show CDR1 as SGHDT and CDR2 as YYEEEE. The CDR3 is CASRVGLGGDTQYF. CDR3 DNA sequence: TGTGCCAGCAGAGTAGGACTAGGTGGAGATACGCAGTATTTT.

The CDR3 DNA sequence: TGTGCCAGCAGCGTAGGGTCGGGCTTCCCCAATGAGCAGTTCTTC. Amino acids: CASSVGSGFPNEQFF. V usage is TRBV9 and J usage is TRBJ2-1, with D unclear. Germline V gene lookup returns CDR1 SGDLS and CDR2 YYNGEE. This CDR3 spans 15 amino acids. Trimming cost V 0 bases and J 6 bases, with 13 bases left between them.